This is a list of T cell receptor beta chains from one sample in a study of blood T cells in healthy people across ages. TCRdb passed the 5' RACE reads through MiXCR, listing each CDR3 protein once. The sample records hundreds of thousands of distinct CDR3 sequences, 22% being singletons. Sequenced sample: blood. The receptor source for this set is a man between 65 and 85 years old in good health. Both conserved end residues are part of each CDR3. D genes are given only for firm matches. Size is omitted from some rows. Given values are once, few, many or a class for expanded clones.

cdr3_length: 13
clone_size: few
d_call: .
j_call: TRBJ1-2
v_call: TRBV25-1
cdr3_aa: CASNGGRYYGYTF
cdr3_nt: TGTGCCAGCAACGGGGGACGGTACTATGGCTACACCTTC

cdr3_length: 14
clone_size: .
d_call: .
j_call: TRBJ1-1
v_call: TRBV12-3/TRBV12-4
cdr3_aa: CASSAGHSNTEAFF
cdr3_nt: TGTGCCAGCAGCGCGGGGCACTCGAACACTGAAGCTTTCTTT

cdr3_length: 19
clone_size: many
d_call: .
j_call: TRBJ2-1
v_call: TRBV10-3
cdr3_aa: CAISETPGGVASSYNEQFF
cdr3_nt: TGTGCCATCAGTGAGACTCCCGGCGGGGTGGCGAGCTCCTACAATGAGCAGTTCTTC

cdr3_length: 14
clone_size: .
d_call: .
j_call: TRBJ2-1
v_call: TRBV9
cdr3_aa: CASSVGGSRNEQFF
cdr3_nt: TGTGCCAGCAGCGTAGGCGGTAGCCGCAATGAGCAGTTCTTC

cdr3_length: 14
clone_size: few
d_call: TRBD2
j_call: TRBJ2-3
v_call: TRBV20-1
cdr3_aa: CSARSGLAPDTQYF
cdr3_nt: TGCAGTGCTAGATCCGGACTAGCTCCCGATACGCAGTATTTT

cdr3_length: 16
clone_size: few
d_call: .
j_call: TRBJ2-4
v_call: TRBV27
cdr3_aa: CASSTDVPGHGNIQYF
cdr3_nt: TGTGCCAGCAGCACCGATGTACCGGGACACGGAAACATTCAGTACTTC

cdr3_length: 17
clone_size: many
d_call: .
j_call: TRBJ2-1
v_call: TRBV12-5
cdr3_aa: CASGLALDRSVRGEQFF
cdr3_nt: TGTGCTAGTGGTTTGGCCCTTGACAGGTCGGTTCGTGGTGAGCAGTTCTTC

cdr3_length: 14
clone_size: .
d_call: TRBD2
j_call: TRBJ2-1
v_call: TRBV20-1
cdr3_aa: CSARRGGGDNEQFF
cdr3_nt: TGCAGTGCTAGACGCGGGGGGGGTGACAATGAGCAGTTCTTC

cdr3_length: 15
clone_size: few
d_call: .
j_call: TRBJ2-7
v_call: TRBV6-5
cdr3_aa: CASSYAPEGPYEQYF
cdr3_nt: TGTGCCAGCAGTTACGCTCCGGAGGGGCCCTACGAGCAGTACTTC

cdr3_length: 12
clone_size: .
d_call: .
j_call: TRBJ2-7
v_call: TRBV6-6
cdr3_aa: CASSYRVDEQYF
cdr3_nt: TGTGCCAGCAGTTACAGGGTCGACGAGCAGTACTTC

cdr3_length: 13
clone_size: .
d_call: .
j_call: TRBJ1-2
v_call: TRBV29-1
cdr3_aa: CSVAGAGRSGYTF
cdr3_nt: TGCAGCGTTGCAGGGGCCGGGCGTTCTGGCTACACCTTC

cdr3_length: 13
clone_size: few
d_call: .
j_call: TRBJ2-1
v_call: TRBV7-9
cdr3_aa: CASSPNQGDEQFF
cdr3_nt: TGTGCCAGCAGCCCCAACCAGGGTGATGAGCAGTTCTTC

cdr3_length: 17
clone_size: few
d_call: .
j_call: TRBJ2-1
v_call: TRBV7-3
cdr3_aa: CASSPHAGHLSYNEQFF
cdr3_nt: TGTGCCAGCAGCCCCCACGCAGGCCACCTCTCCTACAATGAGCAGTTCTTC

cdr3_length: 16
clone_size: .
d_call: TRBD2
j_call: TRBJ2-3
v_call: TRBV4-2
cdr3_aa: CASSQYSGGRTDTQYF
cdr3_nt: TGTGCCAGCAGCCAATACAGCGGGGGTCGCACAGATACGCAGTATTTT

cdr3_length: 14
clone_size: .
d_call: .
j_call: TRBJ1-2
v_call: TRBV30
cdr3_aa: CAWSVRAGKLGYTF
cdr3_nt: TGTGCCTGGAGTGTACGGGCAGGGAAACTAGGCTACACCTTC

cdr3_length: 16
clone_size: few
d_call: TRBD1
j_call: TRBJ1-5
v_call: TRBV9
cdr3_aa: CASSVGAGGLDQPQHF
cdr3_nt: TGTGCCAGCAGCGTAGGCGCAGGGGGCCTCGATCAGCCCCAGCATTTT

cdr3_length: 13
clone_size: .
d_call: .
j_call: TRBJ1-1
v_call: TRBV5-1
cdr3_aa: CASSLYWFTEAFF
cdr3_nt: TGCGCCAGCAGCTTGTACTGGTTTACTGAAGCTTTCTTT

cdr3_length: 17
clone_size: few
d_call: .
j_call: TRBJ2-1
v_call: TRBV18
cdr3_aa: CASSPPGGLSSYNEQFF
cdr3_nt: TGTGCCAGCTCACCACCGGGGGGCCTTTCCTCCTACAATGAGCAGTTCTTC

cdr3_length: 18
clone_size: .
d_call: TRBD1
j_call: TRBJ1-3
v_call: TRBV18
cdr3_aa: CASSPVGTGVFSGNTIYF
cdr3_nt: TGTGCCAGCTCACCGGTGGGGACAGGGGTCTTCTCTGGAAACACCATATATTTT

cdr3_length: 18
clone_size: .
d_call: TRBD2
j_call: TRBJ2-1
v_call: TRBV24-1
cdr3_aa: CATSVGAGVRGDYNEQFF
cdr3_nt: TGTGCCACCAGTGTTGGAGCGGGAGTAAGAGGGGACTACAATGAGCAGTTCTTC

cdr3_length: 19
clone_size: few
d_call: TRBD2
j_call: TRBJ2-1
v_call: TRBV9
cdr3_aa: CASSVGSGSMVPYYNEQFF
cdr3_nt: TGTGCCAGCAGCGTAGGTAGCGGGAGTATGGTCCCCTACTACAATGAGCAGTTCTTC

cdr3_length: 14
clone_size: few
d_call: TRBD1
j_call: TRBJ1-2
v_call: TRBV6-6
cdr3_aa: CASSSQGQGGGYTF
cdr3_nt: TGTGCCAGCAGTTCCCAGGGACAGGGCGGCGGCTACACCTTC

cdr3_length: 15
clone_size: .
d_call: TRBD2
j_call: TRBJ2-1
v_call: TRBV25-1
cdr3_aa: CASRLSGALYNEQFF
cdr3_nt: TGTGCCAGCAGGTTAAGCGGGGCCCTCTACAATGAGCAGTTCTTC

cdr3_length: 15
clone_size: once
d_call: .
j_call: TRBJ2-7
v_call: TRBV19
cdr3_aa: CASSIDLDDTYEQYF
cdr3_nt: TGTGCCAGTAGTATAGATTTGGACGACACCTACGAGCAGTACTTC

cdr3_length: 14
clone_size: few
d_call: .
j_call: TRBJ2-1
v_call: TRBV20-1
cdr3_aa: CSADDRSSYNEQFF
cdr3_nt: TGCAGTGCTGACGACAGAAGCTCCTACAATGAGCAGTTCTTC

cdr3_length: 15
clone_size: few
d_call: .
j_call: TRBJ1-5
v_call: TRBV15
cdr3_aa: CATSREGESNQPQHF
cdr3_nt: TGTGCCACCAGCAGAGAGGGTGAGAGCAATCAGCCCCAGCATTTT

cdr3_length: 13
clone_size: few
d_call: .
j_call: TRBJ2-1
v_call: TRBV6-5
cdr3_aa: CASSYSRHNEQFF
cdr3_nt: TGTGCCAGCAGTTACTCTCGGCACAATGAGCAGTTCTTC

cdr3_length: 12
clone_size: .
d_call: .
j_call: TRBJ1-3
v_call: TRBV6-5
cdr3_aa: CGTAGAGNTIYF
cdr3_nt: TGTGGTACCGCAGGGGCCGGAAACACCATATATTTT

cdr3_length: 15
clone_size: few
d_call: TRBD2
j_call: TRBJ2-7
v_call: TRBV3-1
cdr3_aa: CASSQDTSGAYEQYF
cdr3_nt: TGTGCCAGCAGCCAAGATACTAGCGGGGCCTACGAGCAGTACTTC

cdr3_length: 20
clone_size: few
d_call: TRBD2
j_call: TRBJ2-4
v_call: TRBV4-3
cdr3_aa: CASSQTSGGTNAWGKNIQYF
cdr3_nt: TGCGCCAGCAGCCAGACTAGCGGGGGAACTAACGCATGGGGCAAAAACATTCAGTACTTC

cdr3_length: 14
clone_size: .
d_call: .
j_call: TRBJ2-1
v_call: TRBV20-1
cdr3_aa: CSAILAGVGNEQFF
cdr3_nt: TGCAGTGCTATCCTAGCTGGGGTAGGCAACGAGCAGTTCTTC

cdr3_length: 14
clone_size: .
d_call: .
j_call: TRBJ2-5
v_call: TRBV14
cdr3_aa: CASSQAPGQETQYF
cdr3_nt: TGTGCCAGCAGCCAAGCGCCAGGCCAAGAGACCCAGTACTTC

cdr3_length: 16
clone_size: few
d_call: .
j_call: TRBJ1-1
v_call: TRBV12-3/TRBV12-4
cdr3_aa: CASSLGGRSLGTEAFF
cdr3_nt: TGTGCCAGCAGTTTAGGGGGACGTAGTTTGGGCACTGAAGCTTTCTTT

cdr3_length: 13
clone_size: .
d_call: .
j_call: TRBJ2-2
v_call: TRBV30
cdr3_aa: CAWRGENTGELFF
cdr3_nt: TGTGCCTGGAGGGGCGAGAACACCGGGGAGCTGTTTTTT

cdr3_length: 18
clone_size: .
d_call: TRBD2
j_call: TRBJ2-5
v_call: TRBV20-1
cdr3_aa: CSANVPGLAALGEETQYF
cdr3_nt: TGCAGTGCTAATGTTCCGGGACTAGCGGCCCTAGGGGAAGAGACCCAGTACTTC

cdr3_length: 14
clone_size: few
d_call: .
j_call: TRBJ2-5
v_call: TRBV7-7
cdr3_aa: CASSLLSFRETQYF
cdr3_nt: TGTGCCAGCAGCTTACTATCTTTTCGGGAGACCCAGTACTTC